This is a list of T cell receptor beta chains from one sample in a study of circulating CD8 cells and anti-PD-1 response in melanoma. TCRdb itself ran the reads through MiXCR, one entry per CDR3 protein. The sample yields 400 or so distinct CDR3 sequences, under 9.5% seen once. Material: CD8+ T cells from PBMCs, obtained at baseline or after one month of anti-PD-1 therapy (not recorded which). Receptor source: a human donor with melanoma. CDR3s include the opening cysteine and the closing phenylalanine or tryptophan.

cdr3_length	v_call	cdr3_aa
16	TRBV28	CATSRTVHFQNTEAFF
15	TRBV28	CASRQTSGRVYEQYF
12	TRBV28	CASSQNTGELFF
16	TRBV7-2	CASSLEGSGRSYEQYF
16	TRBV20-1	CSPRGRRDRGDYEQYF
14	TRBV28	CASSLTGDTGELFF
14	TRBV6-4	CASSDGTNTGELFF
15	TRBV25-1	CASSEAVFGDEKLFF
15	TRBV5-4	CASGPGGREAGEQYF
16	TRBV20-1	CSARDSTSGDADTQYF
14	TRBV28	CASSFGTGPREQYF
14	TRBV29-1	CSVEDPRLNTEAFF
17	TRBV27	CASTPWKGQGGTGELFF
20	TRBV20-1	CSARDWGQNRLPGEYYEQYF
18	TRBV28	CASSPWVAGAEGTGGLFF
11	TRBV12-3/TRBV12-4	CASSRSEEAFF
18	TRBV28	CASSLGQGTGGSNQPQHF
16	TRBV28	CASSSHLTGKGFEQYF
15	TRBV28	CASSLQLAGASEQYF
16	TRBV7-2	CASSFRGVEPQNEQFF
13	TRBV27	CASSWTSAGEQFF
14	TRBV27	CASSGGRLNTEAFF
13	TRBV28	CASSFRGTGELFF
14	TRBV28	CASSLGQGGTEAFF
16	TRBV24-1	CATSDLKAGDTGELFF
15	TRBV28	CASSPRSGGGHEQYF
13	TRBV7-3	CASSLSVTGELFF
15	TRBV29-1	CSVDGRRGYTYEQYF
16	TRBV19	CASSREGAPTYNEQFF
15	TRBV7-3	CASSRLAGGTDEQFF
14	TRBV20-1	CSASVPLGVTVQYF
10	TRBV6-6	CASRAGELFF
15	TRBV9	CASSRLAGDDGELFF
14	TRBV20-1	CSASGLASYNEQFF
12	TRBV27	CASTFDPPEQYF
16	TRBV20-1	CSARDPASGDTGELFF
15	TRBV28	CASSLKWQENTEAFF
16	TRBV6-5	CASSSLVEGGIYEQYF
17	TRBV20-1	CSARERGGTFLTVELFF
11	TRBV29-1	CSVDVVNEQFF
14	TRBV30	CAWRNFGGNSPLHF